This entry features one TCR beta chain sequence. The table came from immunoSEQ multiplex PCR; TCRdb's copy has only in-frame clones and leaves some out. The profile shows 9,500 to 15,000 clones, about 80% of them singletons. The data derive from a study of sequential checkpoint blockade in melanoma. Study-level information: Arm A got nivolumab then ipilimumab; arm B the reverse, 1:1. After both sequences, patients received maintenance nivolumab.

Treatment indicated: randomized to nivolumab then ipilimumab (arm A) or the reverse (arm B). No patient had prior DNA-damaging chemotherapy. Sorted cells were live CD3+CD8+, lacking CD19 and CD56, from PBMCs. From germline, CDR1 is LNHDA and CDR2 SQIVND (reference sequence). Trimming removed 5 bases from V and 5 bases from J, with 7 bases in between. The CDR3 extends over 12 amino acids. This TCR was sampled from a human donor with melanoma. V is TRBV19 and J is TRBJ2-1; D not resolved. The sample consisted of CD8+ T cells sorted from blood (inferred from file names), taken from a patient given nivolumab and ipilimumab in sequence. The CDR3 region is CASSRLNNEQFF. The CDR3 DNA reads TGTGCCAGTAGTCGACTTAACAATGAGCAGTTCTTC.